Listed below are T cell receptor beta chains from one sample, sequenced in a study of technical replicates of blood from four donors. Here immunoSEQ multiplex PCR was the method, and the copy in TCRdb shows in-frame clones only, minus some. In the table there are some 80,000 clones, 92% of which are singletons. The sample consisted of T cells isolated from PBMCs. The receptor source for this set is a human donor in good health. The CDR3 runs from the conserved cysteine through the conserved F or W. D genes are given only for firm matches. Rows may omit the clone size; those that give it use once, few, many or a size class.

V gene	J gene	clone size	CDR3 length	D gene	CDR3 DNA	CDR3 protein
TRBV9	TRBJ2-3	.	18	TRBD2	TGTGCCAGCAGCGTAGGACTAGCGGGGGGGCTAATTACAGATACGCAGTATTTT	CASSVGLAGGLITDTQYF
TRBV7-3	TRBJ1-2	.	12	TRBD1	TGTGCCAGCGGGGGACAGGGGTATGGCTACACCTTC	CASGGQGYGYTF
TRBV7-9	TRBJ2-7	.	11	.	TGTGCCAGCAGCTTACTCTACGAGCAGTACTTC	CASSLLYEQYF
TRBV9	TRBJ2-2	once	13	TRBD2	TGTGCCAGCAGCAGGTCGGGGGGCGGGGAGCTGTTTTTT	CASSRSGGGELFF
TRBV13	TRBJ2-7	.	16	TRBD1	TGTGCCAGCAGCATGGGGGACAGGGGGCGATCCTACGAGCAGTACTTC	CASSMGDRGRSYEQYF
TRBV6-1	TRBJ1-1	.	17	.	TGTGCCAGCAGTGAATACGTGGCAGTCGTTACGAACACTGAAGCTTTCTTT	CASSEYVAVVTNTEAFF
TRBV6-6	TRBJ1-1	.	15	TRBD1	TGTGCCAGCAGTTACATGACAGGGGCGAACACTGAAGCTTTCTTT	CASSYMTGANTEAFF
TRBV11-2	TRBJ1-2	.	13	.	TGTGCCAGCAGCTTGTGGCAGGGCGATGGCTACACCTTC	CASSLWQGDGYTF
TRBV19	TRBJ1-6	.	13	.	TGTGCCAGTAGTATGGGCAGTAATTCACCCCTCCACTTT	CASSMGSNSPLHF
TRBV6-5	TRBJ1-6	.	15	.	TGTGCCAGCAGTTCCCCCTCCGGCTATAATTCACCCCTCCACTTT	CASSSPSGYNSPLHF
TRBV10-3	TRBJ2-7	.	13	.	TGTGCCATCAACGGCGGGATCGACTACGAGCAGTACTTC	CAINGGIDYEQYF
TRBV7-9	TRBJ1-2	.	15	.	TGTGCCAGCAGCTTCCCAGGGGATCTGGGCTATGGCTACACCTTC	CASSFPGDLGYGYTF
TRBV5-4	TRBJ1-1	once	13	.	TGTGCCAGCAGCTTGCCGGGGAGTCCTGAAGCTTTCTTT	CASSLPGSPEAFF
TRBV4-1	TRBJ1-2	.	14	TRBD1	TGCGCCAGCAGCGATCAGGGGGCGCCCCATGGCTACACCTTC	CASSDQGAPHGYTF
TRBV10-1	TRBJ2-3	.	16	TRBD1	TGCGCCAGCAGCGATTTCCCGGGACAGGGGGGGGATACGCAGTATTTT	CASSDFPGQGGDTQYF
TRBV5-6	TRBJ1-2	.	14	.	TGTGCCAGCAGTTTTAAGACAGCGACCTATGGCTACACCTTC	CASSFKTATYGYTF
TRBV10-2	TRBJ1-2	.	13	.	TGCGCCAGCAGTGTGGAGCGTTTGAAGGGCTACACCTTC	CASSVERLKGYTF
TRBV5-5	TRBJ2-7	.	18	.	TGTGCCAGCAGCTTGGATGGCAGGGTACTCGCAGATAGCTACGAGCAGTACTTC	CASSLDGRVLADSYEQYF
TRBV11-2	TRBJ1-5	.	15	TRBD1	TGTGCCAGCAGCTCATACAGGGGGCGCGGGCAGCCCCAGCATTTT	CASSSYRGRGQPQHF
TRBV5-1	TRBJ2-1	.	13	.	TGCGCCAGCAGGTCGACGGGGAGGAATGAGCAGTTCTTC	CASRSTGRNEQFF
TRBV7-3	TRBJ2-3	.	14	.	TGTGCCAGCAGCTTATCGGGGAACACAGATACGCAGTATTTT	CASSLSGNTDTQYF
TRBV5-1	TRBJ2-7	.	14	.	TGCGCCAGCAGCTTGTCAGGTTTCGGCTACGAGCAGTACTTC	CASSLSGFGYEQYF
TRBV19	TRBJ1-1	.	13	.	TGTGCCAGTAGTATAGATCGGGACACTGAAGCTTTCTTT	CASSIDRDTEAFF
TRBV28	TRBJ1-5	.	12	.	TGTCTGGTAGCTGGAAGCAATCAGCCCCAGCATTTT	CLVAGSNQPQHF
TRBV2	TRBJ2-3	.	15	TRBD1	TGTGCCAGCAGAGGGACAGCTATCTTGACAGATACGCAGTATTTT	CASRGTAILTDTQYF
TRBV14	TRBJ2-7	.	14	.	TGTGCCAGCAGCCAACTCCCGGAGTTCGGGGAGCAGTACTTC	CASSQLPEFGEQYF
TRBV7-8	TRBJ1-5	.	15	.	TGTGCCAGCAGCTTAGTAGGGGTCCGCGATCAGCCCCAGCATTTT	CASSLVGVRDQPQHF
TRBV27	TRBJ2-7	.	15	.	TGTGCCAGCAGTTTATCGAAGGGGGGGTGGTACGAGCAGTACTTC	CASSLSKGGWYEQYF